The clone carrying this T cell receptor (beta chain) was seen a handful of times. No antigen is known for it. The PCR employed 60 Vbeta primers together with 13 Jbeta primers. Assay: immunoSEQ multiplex PCR; the TCRdb copy retains only in-frame clones and omits some. The sample lists 200,000 or so clones; about four fifths were seen once. The sample originates from a study of cytomegalovirus exposure and HLA in healthy donors. Whole-study results and caveats: Analyses of presence and absence presupposed an approximately uniform sequencing depth across donors.

V shed 1 base, J shed 4 bases, and the junction held 1 base outside the gene matches. The CDR3 has 14 amino acids. Germline CDR1 SGHVS, CDR2 FNYEAQ. The sample consisted of PBMCs. This receptor was obtained from a boy between 10 and 17 years old in good health and CMV-seronegative. The chain uses TRBV7-6 and TRBJ1-1, with TRBD1 matching over 9 bases. CDR3 sequence (DNA): TGTGCCAGCAGCTTAGGACAGGGGGTCACTGAAGCTTTCTTT. Translating it yields CASSLGQGVTEAFF.